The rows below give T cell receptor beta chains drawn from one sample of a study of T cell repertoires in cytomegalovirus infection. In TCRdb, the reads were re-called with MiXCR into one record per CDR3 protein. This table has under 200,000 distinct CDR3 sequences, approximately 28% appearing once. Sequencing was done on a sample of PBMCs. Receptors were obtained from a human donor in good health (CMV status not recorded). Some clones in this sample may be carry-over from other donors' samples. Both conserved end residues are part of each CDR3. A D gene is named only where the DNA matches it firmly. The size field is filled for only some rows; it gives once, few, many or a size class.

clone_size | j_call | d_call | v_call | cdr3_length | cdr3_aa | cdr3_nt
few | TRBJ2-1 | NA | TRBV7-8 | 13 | CASSLGAGREQFF | TGTGCCAGCAGTTTGGGGGCGGGGAGGGAGCAGTTCTTC
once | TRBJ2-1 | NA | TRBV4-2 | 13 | CASSQDRDGEQFF | TGTGCCAGCAGCCAAGATAGAGACGGTGAGCAGTTCTTC
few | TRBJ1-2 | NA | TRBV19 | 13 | CASLLDRTYGYTF | TGTGCCAGTCTCCTGGACAGAACTTATGGCTACACCTTC
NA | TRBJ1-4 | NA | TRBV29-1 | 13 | CSARPRADEKLFF | TGCAGCGCCCGGCCGCGGGCGGATGAAAAACTGTTTTTT
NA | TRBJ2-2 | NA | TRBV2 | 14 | CASNAVRNTGELFF | TGTGCCAGCAACGCGGTGCGGAACACCGGGGAGCTGTTTTTT
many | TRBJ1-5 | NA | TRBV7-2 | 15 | CASSSRGSSNQPQHF | TGTGCCAGCAGCTCCCGCGGGTCGAGCAATCAGCCCCAGCATTTT
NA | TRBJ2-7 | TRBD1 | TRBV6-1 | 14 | CASSRQGVAYEQYF | TGTGCCAGCAGTCGCCAGGGGGTGGCCTACGAGCAGTACTTC
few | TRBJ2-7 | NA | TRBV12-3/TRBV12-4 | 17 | CASSLVVGGSQSYEQYF | TGTGCCAGCAGTTTAGTCGTTGGTGGCAGCCAGTCCTACGAGCAGTACTTC
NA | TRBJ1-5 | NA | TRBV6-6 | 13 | CASSYSAVQPQHF | TGTGCCAGCAGTTACTCGGCCGTTCAGCCCCAGCATTTT
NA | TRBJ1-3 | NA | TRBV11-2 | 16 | CASSRPLEGLRNTIYF | TGTGCCAGCAGCCGACCATTAGAGGGACTCCGAAACACCATATATTTT
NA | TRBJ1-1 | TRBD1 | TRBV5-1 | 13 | CASSVRRDSEAFF | TGCGCCAGCAGCGTCCGGAGGGACAGTGAAGCTTTCTTT
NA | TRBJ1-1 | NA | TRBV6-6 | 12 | CASSEVGTEAFF | TGTGCCAGCAGTGAGGTGGGGACTGAAGCTTTCTTT
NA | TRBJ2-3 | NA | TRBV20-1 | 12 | CSAKDGPDTQYF | TGCAGTGCTAAGGATGGCCCAGATACGCAGTATTTT
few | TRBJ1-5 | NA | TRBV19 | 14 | CASSTQGPNQPQHF | TGTGCCAGTAGTACCCAGGGCCCCAATCAGCCCCAGCATTTT
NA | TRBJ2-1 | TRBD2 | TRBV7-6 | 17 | CASSRGASGGASSEQFF | TGTGCCAGCAGCCGAGGGGCTAGCGGGGGGGCTTCGAGTGAGCAGTTCTTC
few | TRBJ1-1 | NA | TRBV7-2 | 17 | CASSLGDGMILNTEAFF | TGTGCCAGCAGCTTAGGGGACGGAATGATTTTGAACACTGAAGCTTTCTTT
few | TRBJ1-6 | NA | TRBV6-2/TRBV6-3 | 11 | CASRDNSPLHF | TGTGCCAGCAGGGATAATTCACCCCTCCACTTT
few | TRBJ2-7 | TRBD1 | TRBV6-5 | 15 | CASSLQGKATYEQYF | TGTGCCAGCAGTTTACAGGGGAAGGCCACCTACGAGCAGTACTTC
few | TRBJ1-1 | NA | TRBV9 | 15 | CASSVGGRLNTEAFF | TGTGCCAGCAGCGTCGGGGGACGGTTAAACACTGAAGCTTTCTTT
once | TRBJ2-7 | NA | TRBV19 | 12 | CASSKGDERRYF | TGTGCCAGTAGTAAAGGGGACGAGCGACGGTACTTC
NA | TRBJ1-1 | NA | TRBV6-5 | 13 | CASGRDPYTEAFF | TGTGCCAGCGGAAGGGATCCGTACACTGAAGCTTTCTTT
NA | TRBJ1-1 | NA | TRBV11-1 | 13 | CASSLERSTEAFF | TGTGCCAGCAGCTTAGAACGGAGCACTGAAGCTTTCTTT
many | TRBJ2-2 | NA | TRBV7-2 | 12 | CASRTSRGELFF | TGTGCCAGCAGGACTTCTCGGGGGGAGCTGTTTTTT
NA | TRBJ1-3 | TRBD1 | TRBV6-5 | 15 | CASSYDSGGGNTIYF | TGTGCCAGCAGTTACGATTCAGGGGGCGGAAACACCATATATTTT
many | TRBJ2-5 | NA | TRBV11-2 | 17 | CASSLEGHSRAQETQYF | TGTGCCAGCAGCTTAGAGGGACACTCACGAGCCCAAGAGACCCAGTACTTC
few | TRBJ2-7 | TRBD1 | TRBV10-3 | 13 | CAITPQGAYEQYF | TGTGCCATCACCCCACAGGGGGCATACGAGCAGTACTTC
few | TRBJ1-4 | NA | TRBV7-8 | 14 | CASSLVRGVAKLFF | TGTGCCAGCAGCTTAGTTCGAGGGGTAGCAAAACTGTTTTTT
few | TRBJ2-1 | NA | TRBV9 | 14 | CASSVAGGGLEQFF | TGTGCCAGCAGCGTAGCCGGGGGTGGCCTTGAGCAGTTCTTC
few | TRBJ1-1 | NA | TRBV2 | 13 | CARTGTGDTEAFF | TGTGCCAGGACCGGGACGGGTGACACTGAAGCTTTCTTT
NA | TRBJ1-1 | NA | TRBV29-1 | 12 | CSVPTLGQATFF | TGCAGCGTTCCCACTCTAGGGCAAGCAACTTTCTTT
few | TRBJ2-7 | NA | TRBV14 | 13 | CASSVQPGYEQYF | TGTGCCAGCAGCGTTCAACCGGGTTACGAGCAGTACTTC
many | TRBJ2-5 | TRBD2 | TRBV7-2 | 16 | CASSLSGDLPLETQYF | TGTGCCAGCAGCTTAAGCGGGGACCTCCCTTTGGAGACCCAGTACTTC
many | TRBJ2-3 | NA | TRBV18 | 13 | CASSGGGTDTQYF | TGTGCCTCTAGCGGAGGGGGAACAGATACGCAGTATTTT
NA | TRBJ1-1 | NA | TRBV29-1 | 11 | CSVGSYPEAFF | TGCAGCGTAGGGAGCTACCCTGAAGCTTTCTTT
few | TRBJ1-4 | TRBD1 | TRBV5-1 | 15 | CASSPDRVSNEKLFF | TGCGCCAGCAGCCCCGACAGGGTTTCTAATGAAAAACTGTTTTTT
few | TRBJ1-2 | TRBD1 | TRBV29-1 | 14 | CSVAGTGGAEGYTF | TGCAGCGTTGCCGGGACAGGGGGCGCGGAGGGCTACACCTTC
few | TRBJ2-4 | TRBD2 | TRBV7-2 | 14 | CASISGGSKNIQYF | TGTGCCAGCATCTCCGGGGGGTCCAAAAACATTCAGTACTTC
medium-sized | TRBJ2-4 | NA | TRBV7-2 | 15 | CASSLEVGAPGIQYF | TGTGCCAGCAGCTTAGAGGTGGGGGCGCCGGGCATTCAGTACTTC
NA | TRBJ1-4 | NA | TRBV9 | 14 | CASSVEPQDEKLFF | TGTGCCAGCAGCGTAGAACCACAGGATGAAAAACTGTTTTTT
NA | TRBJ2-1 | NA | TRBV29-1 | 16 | CSVEVGGDLSYNEQFF | TGCAGCGTTGAAGTAGGCGGGGACTTGTCCTACAATGAGCAGTTCTTC
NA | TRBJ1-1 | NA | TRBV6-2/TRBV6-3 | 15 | CAISYPTKIGPEAFF | TGTGCCATCAGTTATCCTACTAAAATTGGCCCTGAAGCTTTCTTT
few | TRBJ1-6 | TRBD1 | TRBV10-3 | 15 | CAISSPGQGSSPLHF | TGTGCCATCAGTTCCCCGGGACAGGGAAGTTCACCCCTCCACTTT
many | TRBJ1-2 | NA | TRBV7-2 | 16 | CASSSRDAFPKNGYTF | TGTGCCAGCAGCTCCCGGGACGCCTTCCCTAAGAACGGCTACACCTTC
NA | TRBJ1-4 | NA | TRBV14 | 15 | CASSQDAGSNEKLFF | TGTGCCAGCAGCCAAGATGCGGGGAGTAATGAAAAACTGTTTTTT
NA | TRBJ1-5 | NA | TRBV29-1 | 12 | CSVGDSNQPQHF | TGCAGCGTTGGAGATAGCAATCAGCCCCAGCATTTT
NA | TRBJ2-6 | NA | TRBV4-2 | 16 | CASSQGGGSGANVLTF | TGTGCCAGCAGCCAAGGGGGAGGATCTGGGGCCAACGTCCTGACTTTC
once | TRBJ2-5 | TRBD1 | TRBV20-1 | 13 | CSAGGQVGETQYF | TGCAGTGCTGGGGGACAGGTCGGAGAGACCCAGTACTTC
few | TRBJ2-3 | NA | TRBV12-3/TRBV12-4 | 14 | CASSLAAESDTQYF | TGTGCCAGCAGTTTAGCGGCGGAATCAGATACGCAGTATTTT
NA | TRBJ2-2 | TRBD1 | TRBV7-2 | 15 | CASSTGQGGTGELFF | TGTGCCAGCAGCACGGGACAGGGAGGGACCGGGGAGCTGTTTTTT
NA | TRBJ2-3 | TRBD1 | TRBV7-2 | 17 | CASSLRFPGQTPRTQYF | TGTGCCAGCAGCTTAAGATTCCCGGGACAGACACCTCGGACGCAGTATTTT
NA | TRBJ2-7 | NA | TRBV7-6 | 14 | CASRMANSGGEQYF | TGTGCCAGCAGAATGGCCAACAGTGGGGGCGAGCAGTACTTC
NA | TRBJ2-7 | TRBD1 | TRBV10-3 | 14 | CAISGDRGRDEQYF | TGTGCCATCAGTGGCGACAGGGGGCGGGACGAGCAGTACTTC
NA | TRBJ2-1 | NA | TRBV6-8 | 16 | CASSYSGTAYYNEQFF | TGTGCCAGCAGTTACTCCGGGACGGCATATTACAATGAGCAGTTCTTC
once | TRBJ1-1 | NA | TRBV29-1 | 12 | CSVPGANTEAFF | TGCAGCGTCCCGGGGGCGAACACTGAAGCTTTCTTT
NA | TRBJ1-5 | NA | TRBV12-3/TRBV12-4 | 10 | CASSFPAQHF | TGTGCCAGCAGTTTTCCGGCCCAGCATTTT
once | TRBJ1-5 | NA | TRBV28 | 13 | CASTRVSNQPQHF | TGTGCCAGCACAAGGGTGTCAAATCAGCCCCAGCATTTT
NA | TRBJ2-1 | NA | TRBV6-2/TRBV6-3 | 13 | CASSYPFEGEQFF | TGTGCCAGCAGTTACCCATTCGAGGGAGAGCAGTTCTTC
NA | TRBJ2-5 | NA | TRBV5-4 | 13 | CASSSYLQETQYF | TGTGCCAGCAGCTCCTATCTCCAAGAGACCCAGTACTTC
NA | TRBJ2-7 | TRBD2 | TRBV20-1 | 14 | CSALESAGGGEQYF | TGCAGTGCTCTAGAGTCAGCGGGGGGGGGCGAGCAGTACTTC
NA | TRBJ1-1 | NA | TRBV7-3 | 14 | CASSLDGVVREAFF | TGTGCCAGCAGCTTGGATGGGGTAGTTCGTGAAGCTTTCTTT